Listed here are 19 T cell receptor beta chains from one sample, sequenced in a study of T cell responses to AZD1222 COVID-19 vaccine. The protocol was immunoSEQ multiplex PCR, while the TCRdb copy is restricted to in-frame clones and leaves out a portion. The profile shows approximately 120,000 clones, roughly 87% of them singletons. Here the sequenced sample was peripheral blood, taken on day 0 of AZD1222 vaccination. All receptors come from an adult in good health.

V and J are TRBV7-9 and TRBJ1-4, with 10 bases lining up with TRBD1. The V gene end was trimmed by 3 bases and the J gene end by 0 bases; junction bases not matched to a gene: 4. This CDR3 region has 17 residues. The germline V gene has CDR1 SEHNR and CDR2 FQNEAQ (reference sequence). The CDR3 nucleotides are TGTGCCAGCAGCTTTCCCGGGACAGGGGCAACTAATGAAAAACTGTTTTTT. Translated: CASSFPGTGATNEKLFF.

The rearrangement uses TRBV5-4 and TRBJ2-1, with a weak D call TRBD2 (6 bases). The CDR3 is made up of 16 amino acids. Trimming took 3 bases from V and 3 from J, leaving 16 bases between them. The germline CDR1 and CDR2 sequences are SGHNT and YYREEE (reference sequence). The CDR3 DNA reads TGTGCCAGCAGCTCCGAACCCGCGGGGTTCTACAATGAGCAGTTCTTC. Its protein product is CASSSEPAGFYNEQFF.

V usage is TRBV4-1 and J usage is TRBJ1-1; a weak D match, TRBD1 (5 bases). Trimming pared 0 bases from V and 6 bases from J, leaving 14 bases between. The CDR3 consists of 15 residues. Germline CDR1 MGHRA, CDR2 YSYEKL. The CDR3 reads CASSQDPGGLSEAFF. CDR3 sequence (DNA): TGCGCCAGCAGCCAAGATCCGGGGGGTTTGTCTGAAGCTTTCTTT.

This chain uses TRBV7-8 with TRBJ1-2; D is possibly TRBD1 (5 bases). This CDR3 spans 14 amino acids. V gave up 3 bases and J gave up 4 bases, with 12 bases separating them. Germline V gives CDR1 SGHVS, CDR2 FQNEAQ. The CDR3 protein is CASSLSRDAYGYTF. CDR3 in DNA: TGTGCCAGCAGCTTGTCCAGGGATGCCTATGGCTACACCTTC. Looking up the rest from reference TRBV7-8 and TRBJ1-2 gives the full variable domain: GAGVSQSPRYKVAKRGQDVALRCDPISGHVSLFWYQQALGQGPEFLTYFQNEAQLDKSGLPSDRFFAERPEGSVSTLKIQRTQQEDSAVYLCASSLSRDAYGYTFGSGTRLTVV.

The genes are TRBV4-3 and TRBJ1-2; maybe TRBD1 (5 bases). The ends were cut back, 0 bases at V and 4 bases at J, with 9 bases in the middle. The CDR3 runs to 14 residues. Germline CDR1 LGHNA, CDR2 YSLEER. CDR3 nucleotides: TGCGCCAGCAGCCAAGAATCCGGGGGCTATGGCTACACCTTC. Residues: CASSQESGGYGYTF.

The gene calls are TRBV27 and TRBJ1-1, with D tentatively TRBD1 (5 bases). Germline V gene data show CDR1 as MNHEY and CDR2 as SMNVEV (reference sequence). V was clipped by 3 bases and J by 4 bases, with 12 bases between them. The CDR3 is 14 amino acids. DNA for the CDR3: TGTGCCAGCAGTTTTTTGCTGGGGGGCACTGAAGCTTTCTTT. Translating it yields CASSFLLGGTEAFF.

V gene TRBV9 combines with J gene TRBJ2-3; 9 bases map to TRBD2. CDR3 length equals 18 residues. Germline assignment: CDR1 SGDLS and CDR2 YYNGEE. J gave up 1 base and V 0 bases, and 9 bases lay outside the gene matches. CDR3 amino acids: CASSVESSGGARTDTQYF. The CDR3 DNA reads as TGTGCCAGCAGCGTAGAAAGTAGCGGGGGTGCCCGCACAGATACGCAGTATTTT.

V is TRBV4-3 and J is TRBJ2-2, with 9 bases identical to TRBD1. This CDR3 is built from 17 residues. Per the germline V gene, CDR1 is LGHNA and CDR2 is YSLEER. Losses at the gene ends were 5 bases for V and 6 bases for J; bases not matched to a gene: 13. The DNA for the CDR3 is TGCGCCAGCAGCTTCTCCTTCGGGACAGGGTTCTCCGGGGAGCTGTTTTTT. Residues: CASSFSFGTGFSGELFF.

The chain joins TRBV4-3 to TRBJ1-2; 10 bases fit TRBD1. The CDR3 covers 17 residues. V was clipped by 0 bases and J by 6 bases; unmatched bases: 10. The germline V gene encodes CDR1 LGHNA and CDR2 YSLEER. The CDR3 region is CASSQDTPDRGLNGYTF. CDR3 sequence (DNA): TGCGCCAGCAGCCAAGATACCCCCGACAGGGGGCTTAATGGCTACACCTTC.

The J gene is TRBJ1-1, the V gene TRBV3-1 (or the pseudogene TRBV3-2); tentative D call: TRBD1 (6 bases). Trimming cost V 0 bases and J 4 bases, with 12 bases left between them. This CDR3 comprises 15 residues. CDR1 is LGHDT, CDR2 YNNKEL, per germline (reference sequence). The CDR3 sequence: CASSQEWSGATEAFF. The CDR3 nucleotides are TGTGCCAGCAGCCAAGAGTGGTCAGGGGCCACTGAAGCTTTCTTT.

The chain couples TRBV30 to TRBJ2-7, with a possible D match to TRBD1 (6 bases). V lost 0 bases, J lost 7 bases, and 13 bases lay in between. The CDR3 length is 13 residues. Germline V lookup: CDR1 GTSNPN, CDR2 SVGIG (reference sequence). CDR3 sequence: CAWSVQGPSEQYF. CDR3 nucleotides: TGTGCCTGGAGTGTACAGGGCCCTTCAGAGCAGTACTTC.

This chain connects TRBV18 to TRBJ2-5; D is unclear. The germline V gene encodes CDR1 KGHSH and CDR2 LQKENI. CDR3 length: 15 residues. The V and J ends lost 3 bases and 3 bases respectively, with 14 bases between them. CDR3 in amino acids: CASSPRFGPEETQYF. The CDR3 DNA reads as TGTGCCAGCTCACCCCGCTTCGGGCCAGAAGAGACCCAGTACTTC.

This clone came up once. The chain carries TRBV5-1 and TRBJ1-2; no firm D call. CDR1 is SGHRS and CDR2 is YFSETQ in the germline V gene. The CDR3 extends over 15 amino acids. V lost 0 bases and J 0 bases, leaving 9 bases between the germline ends. The CDR3, as DNA: TGCGCCAGCAGCTTGGCACGTTCCGCTAACTATGGCTACACCTTC. Its protein product is CASSLARSANYGYTF.

V and J are TRBV27 and TRBJ2-3, with 15 bases fitting TRBD2. The CDR3 spans 20 residues. CDR1 and CDR2 (germline): MNHEY, SMNVEV (reference sequence). The V gene end was trimmed by 6 bases and the J gene end by 5 bases; junction bases not matched to a gene: 18. In DNA form, the CDR3 reads TGTGCCAGCAGGCTTTTTTCCTCGGGACTAGCGGGGGGTGCGGGAGATACGCAGTATTTT. This gives the protein CASRLFSSGLAGGAGDTQYF.

The chain couples TRBV11-2 to TRBJ2-5; 11 bases match TRBD2. Germline V lookup: CDR1 SGHAT, CDR2 FQNNGV. The CDR3 is made up of 16 amino acids. Trimming cost V 5 bases and J 0 bases; bases outside gene matches: 5. The CDR3 coding sequence is TGTGCCAGCAGCGTGACTAGCGGGAAGTACCAAGAGACCCAGTACTTC. Translating it yields CASSVTSGKYQETQYF.

A note on this clone: Other DNA sequences in this sample translate to the same CDR3. The V gene is TRBV19, the J gene TRBJ2-7; no clear D. Germline loops: CDR1 LNHDA, CDR2 SQIVND (reference sequence). V was trimmed by 2 bases and J by 1 base, leaving 9 bases between them. The CDR3 contains 14 residues. The CDR3: CASSIRPGSYEQYF. The CDR3 bases are TGTGCCAGTAGTATACGCCCGGGTTCCTACGAGCAGTACTTC.

This sequence joins TRBV3-1 (or the pseudogene TRBV3-2) and TRBJ2-1; D might be TRBD2 (5 bases). Trimming stripped 1 base from V and 9 bases from J, with 7 bases between. This CDR3 has 12 amino acids. Germline V lookup: CDR1 LGHDT, CDR2 YNNKEL (reference sequence). Here the CDR3 reads CASSQAEGEQFF. The CDR3 DNA sequence: TGTGCCAGCAGCCAAGCTGAGGGTGAGCAGTTCTTC.

Points on this clone: Distinct nucleotide sequences in the sample also encode this CDR3. The chain recombines TRBV29-1 with TRBJ1-2; 9 nucleotides align to TRBD1. CDR3 length equals 12 residues. The germline V gene has CDR1 SQVTM and CDR2 ANQGSEA. J was trimmed by 4 bases and V by 3 bases; bases with no gene match: 0. The CDR3 sequence: CSVETGGYGYTF. The CDR3 DNA follows: TGCAGCGTTGAGACAGGGGGCTATGGCTACACCTTC.

The rearrangement joins TRBV3-1 (or the pseudogene TRBV3-2) to TRBJ2-2, with 10 bases matching TRBD2. CDR3 length equals 14 residues. Germline trimming cut 5 bases from V and 7 bases from J; bases unmatched to any gene: 4. Germline V CDR1 and CDR2: LGHDT, YNNKEL (reference sequence). The CDR3 DNA sequence: TGTGCCAGCAGCTTAGCGGGAGGCGTCGGGGAGCTGTTTTTT. Protein product: CASSLAGGVGELFF.